This TCR beta chain was identified during a study of T cell repertoires in cytomegalovirus infection. Study overall: Indications came from public TCR beta signatures; they pointed to CMV infection and to a matching HLA type.

Concerning this clonotype itself: Its antigen is as yet unknown.

The V end lost 0 bases, the J end lost 8 bases, and 10 bases lay between the germline ends. From germline, CDR1 is SQVTM and CDR2 ANQGSEA. This CDR3 comprises 12 residues. TCRdb analysed the reads with MiXCR anew, one entry per CDR3 protein. The table has 97,000 or so distinct CDR3 sequences, approximately 15% seen once; the top ten hold 8% to 9.5%. General study points: Accumulated public TCR beta family frequency recognized individuals carrying CMV together with the relevant HLA. There were HLA-C-restricted CMV-specific TCR beta clonotypes dominating the ex vivo response.

V gene TRBV29-1 combines with J gene TRBJ1-2; tentative D call: TRBD1 (5 bases). The sequencing input was PBMCs. The sequence was obtained from a human donor in good health (CMV status not recorded). Some clones in this sample may be carry-over from other donors' samples. The CDR3 bases are TGCAGCGTTGAAGATGGGGGGGGGGGCTACACCTTC. The encoded protein is CSVEDGGGGYTF.